This TCR beta chain was captured in a study of blood T cell repertoires in COVID-19. As for the study in general: The samples span acute and convalescent COVID-19 from the United States, Italy and Spain. T cells, B-cell-depleted T cells, or PBMCs supplied cDNA or gDNA.

In the original processing: From reference gene primer amplification, estimates of nucleated cell counts were derived. Using immunoSEQ multiplex PCR, the repertoire was profiled, and TCRdb retains in-frame clones only, with some absent. For V, J and clone size, that table is used; D and trimming come from the DNA. The sample shows more than 200,000 clones, around nine tenths of them seen only once. Sequencing used peripheral blood. This TCR was recovered from a woman in her sixties with acute or convalescent COVID-19.

DNA of the CDR3: TGTGCCACCAAAGGGGGGAAGCGGGGATCAGGTGAAGCTTTCTTT. Translating it yields CATKGGKRGSGEAFF. The chain links TRBV2 to TRBJ1-1; TRBD1 is a possible D gene (6 bases). Trimming took 10 bases from V and 7 from J, leaving 25 bases between them. The CDR3 totals 15 residues. CDR1 and CDR2 from the germline V gene are SNHLY and FYNNEI.